This entry lists 11 T cell receptor beta chains sequenced from one sample in a study of beta chain features in type 1 diabetes. As every portion of the isolated RNA was reverse transcribed, the sequencing read expressed TCRB transcripts. Repertoires were generated with immunoSEQ multiplex PCR, while TCRdb's copy carries only in-frame clones and drops some. There are 230,000 or so clones in the sample; under 20% occur only once, and about 0.092% lies in the top ten. Their antigens remain unidentified. Study-wide results and limits: All four CD4+ subsets from Type 1 diabetes patients carried moderately but significantly shorter TCRB CDR3s.

The sample comprised naive CD4+ T cells from blood. These receptor sequences come from a man in his thirties or forties with type 1 diabetes.

The chain joins TRBV29-1 to TRBJ2-1; 11 bases map to TRBD2. This CDR3 comprises 14 residues. Per the germline V gene, CDR1 is SQVTM and CDR2 is ANQGSEA. With V trimmed by 6 bases and J by 8 bases, 9 bases remained unmatched. The CDR3, as DNA: TGCAGCGTCGACACTAGCGGGAGAGGACATGAGCAGTTCTTC. It is translated as CSVDTSGRGHEQFF.

This clone occurred a few times. The chain carries TRBV7-2 and TRBJ2-5; TRBD1 might be the D (5 bases). Germline loops: CDR1 SGHTA, CDR2 FQGNSA. The CDR3 totals 13 residues. The V gene lost 5 bases and the J gene lost 2 bases, with 9 bases spanning the gap. CDR3 protein: CASSIRVQETQYF. In nucleotides, the CDR3 is TGTGCCAGCAGCATCAGGGTTCAAGAGACCCAGTACTTC.

Only a few counts were recorded for this clone. The chain recombines TRBV28 with TRBJ2-5, with a possible D match to TRBD2 (5 bases). Germline values: CDR1 MDHEN, CDR2 SYDVKM. V was trimmed by 4 bases and J by 7 bases, leaving 7 bases between them. The CDR3 runs 11 residues. The CDR3 DNA sequence: TGTGCCAGCAGTTCCCGGGGGACCCAGTACTTC. As protein: CASSSRGTQYF.

A few counts support this clone. The chain uses TRBV20-1 and TRBJ2-7; D is possibly TRBD2 (6 bases). Germline loops: CDR1 DFQATT, CDR2 SNEGSKA (reference sequence). V was pared by 5 bases and J by 6 bases, with 11 bases between. The CDR3 is 11 amino acids. Here the CDR3 DNA reads TGCAGTGCTCCCCAAGCGGGCGAGCAGTACTTC. Translated, it gives CSAPQAGEQYF.

This clone was counted a few times. This sequence joins TRBV2 and TRBJ2-3, with a tentative D call TRBD2 (6 bases). This CDR3 region has 13 residues. The germline V gene has CDR1 SNHLY and CDR2 FYNNEI. The CDR3 loop reads CVSASESTDTQYF. The CDR3 DNA reads TGTGTATCGGCTAGCGAAAGCACAGATACGCAGTATTTT.

The rearrangement joins TRBV6-5 to TRBJ2-5, with TRBD1 as a possible D gene (6 bases). The CDR3 spans 16 residues. V lost 2 bases, J lost 5 bases, and 18 bases lay in between. Germline CDR1 is MNHEY and CDR2 is SVGAGI. DNA for the CDR3: TGTGCCAGCAGTTACAAGGCACAGGGTGGGCGGGAGACCCAGTACTTC. Protein sequence: CASSYKAQGGRETQYF.

The table lists this clone with a few counts. This CDR3 is CASSKGWDHEETQYF. DNA for the CDR3: TGTGCCAGCAGCAAAGGTTGGGACCATGAGGAGACCCAGTACTTC. The chain links TRBV21-1 to TRBJ2-5. TRBV21-1 is noted as a pseudogene. The length of the CDR3 is 15 residues.

The V call is TRBV18, the J call TRBJ2-5, with 9 bases fitting TRBD2. Trimming took 3 bases from V and 5 from J; bases not matched to a gene: 7. CDR1 is KGHSH and CDR2 is LQKENI in the germline V gene. The CDR3 has 15 amino acids. In DNA, the CDR3 is TGTGCCAGCTCACCTGCCGGGACTAGCAGGGAGACCCAGTACTTC. It encodes CASSPAGTSRETQYF.

The V and J genes are TRBV6-5 and TRBJ2-2, with no clear D. Germline V gene sequence: CDR1 MNHEY, CDR2 SVGAGI. The CDR3 consists of 14 residues. Trimming took off 2 bases at V and 2 bases at J, with 6 bases between the two ends. The CDR3 region is CASSYNGNTGELFF. The CDR3 DNA sequence: TGTGCCAGCAGTTACAACGGAAACACCGGGGAGCTGTTTTTT.

This rearrangement joins TRBV9 to TRBJ2-5; the D is unclear. V gave up 3 bases and J gave up 7 bases, with 10 bases separating them. The V gene's germline CDR1 is SGDLS and CDR2 YYNGEE. CDR3 length equals 12 residues. CDR3 DNA sequence: TGTGCCAGCAGCGCTGTCGAAACGACCCAGTACTTC. Protein: CASSAVETTQYF.

This clone was seen only a few times. The chain couples TRBV29-1 to TRBJ1-3; D uncertain. Germline V gene lookup returns CDR1 SQVTM and CDR2 ANQGSEA. Between the trimmed V and J ends, which lost 3 bases and 0 bases, there was a span of 6 bases. This CDR3 has 13 amino acids. The CDR3 sequence: CSVENSSGNTIYF. The DNA of the CDR3 is TGCAGCGTTGAGAACTCCTCTGGAAACACCATATATTTT.